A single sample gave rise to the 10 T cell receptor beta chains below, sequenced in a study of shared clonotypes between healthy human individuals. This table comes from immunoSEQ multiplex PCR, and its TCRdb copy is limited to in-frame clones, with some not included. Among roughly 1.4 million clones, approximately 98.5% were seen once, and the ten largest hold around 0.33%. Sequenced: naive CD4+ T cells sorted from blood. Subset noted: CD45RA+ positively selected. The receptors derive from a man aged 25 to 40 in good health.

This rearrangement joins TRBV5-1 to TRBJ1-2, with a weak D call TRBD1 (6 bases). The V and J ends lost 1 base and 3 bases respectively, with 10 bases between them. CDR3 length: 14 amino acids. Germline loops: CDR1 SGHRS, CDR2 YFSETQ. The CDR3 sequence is CASSLKAGDYGYTF. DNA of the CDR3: TGCGCCAGCAGCTTGAAAGCAGGGGACTATGGCTACACCTTC.

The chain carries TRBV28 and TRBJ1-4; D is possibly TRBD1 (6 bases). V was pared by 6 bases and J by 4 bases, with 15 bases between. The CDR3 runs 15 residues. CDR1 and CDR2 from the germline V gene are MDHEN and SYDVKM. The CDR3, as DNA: TGTGCCAGCAGGGTTGTGGGGGCTGGTAATGAAAAACTGTTTTTT. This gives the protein CASRVVGAGNEKLFF.

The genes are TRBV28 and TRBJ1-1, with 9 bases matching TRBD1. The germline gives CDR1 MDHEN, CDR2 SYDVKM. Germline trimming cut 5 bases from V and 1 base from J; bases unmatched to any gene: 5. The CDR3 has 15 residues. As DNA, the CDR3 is TGTGCCAGCAGTCCGGGGGACAGGGAGAACACTGAAGCTTTCTTT. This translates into CASSPGDRENTEAFF.

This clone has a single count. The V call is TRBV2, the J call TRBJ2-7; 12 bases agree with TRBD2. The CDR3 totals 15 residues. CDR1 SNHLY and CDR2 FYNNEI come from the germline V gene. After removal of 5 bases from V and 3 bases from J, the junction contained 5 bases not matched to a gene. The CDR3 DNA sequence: TGTGCCAGCAGTACTAGCGGGGGGACGTACTACGAGCAGTACTTC. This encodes CASSTSGGTYYEQYF.

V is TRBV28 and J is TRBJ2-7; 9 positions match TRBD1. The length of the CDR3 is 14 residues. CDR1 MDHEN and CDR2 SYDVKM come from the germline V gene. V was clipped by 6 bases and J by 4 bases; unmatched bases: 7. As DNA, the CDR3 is TGTGCCAGCAGGACCGGGACAGGGTGGTACGAGCAGTACTTC. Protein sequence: CASRTGTGWYEQYF.

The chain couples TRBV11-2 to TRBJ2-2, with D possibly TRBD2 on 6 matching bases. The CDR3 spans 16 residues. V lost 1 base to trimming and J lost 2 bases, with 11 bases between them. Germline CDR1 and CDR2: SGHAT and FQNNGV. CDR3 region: CASSLGHGGNTGELFF. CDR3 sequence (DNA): TGTGCCAGCAGCTTAGGTCACGGGGGTAACACCGGGGAGCTGTTTTTT.

The CDR3 sequence: CASSLAPSGTQYF. The CDR3 coding sequence is TGTGCCAGCAGCTTAGCACCATCAGGGACCCAGTACTTC. J is TRBJ2-5 and V is TRBV11-2; D is undetermined. Trimming shortened V by 1 base and J by 7 bases, and 10 bases separated the two germline ends. The CDR3 extends over 13 amino acids. Germline V gene sequence: CDR1 SGHAT, CDR2 FQNNGV.

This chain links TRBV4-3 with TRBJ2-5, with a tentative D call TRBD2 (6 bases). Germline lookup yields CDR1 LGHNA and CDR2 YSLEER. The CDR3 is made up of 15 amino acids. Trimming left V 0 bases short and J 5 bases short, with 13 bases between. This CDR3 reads CASSQDDPGVETQYF. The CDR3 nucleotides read TGCGCCAGCAGCCAAGATGACCCGGGGGTGGAGACCCAGTACTTC.

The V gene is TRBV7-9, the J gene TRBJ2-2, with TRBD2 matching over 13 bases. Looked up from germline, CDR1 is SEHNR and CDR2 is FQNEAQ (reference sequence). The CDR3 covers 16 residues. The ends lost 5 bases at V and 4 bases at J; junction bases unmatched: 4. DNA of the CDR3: TGTGCCAGCAGCGCGGGACTAGCGGGACCCACCGGGGAGCTGTTTTTT. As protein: CASSAGLAGPTGELFF.

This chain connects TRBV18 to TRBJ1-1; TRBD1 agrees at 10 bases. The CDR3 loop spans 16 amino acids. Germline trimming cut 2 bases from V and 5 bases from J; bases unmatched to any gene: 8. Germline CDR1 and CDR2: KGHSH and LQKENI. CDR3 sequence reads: CASSPRQGAGFTEAFF. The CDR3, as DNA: TGTGCCAGCTCACCAAGACAGGGGGCGGGATTTACTGAAGCTTTCTTT.